One sample yielded the 16 T cell receptor beta chains listed below, sequenced in a study of control samples from healthy donors and cancer patients. The assay was immunoSEQ multiplex PCR, and TCRdb's table has in-frame clones only and misses some. The data show about 140,000 clones, more than 90% seen once. Input material: blood. These receptors were collected from a man aged 30-40 years in good health.

This clone was found once. The V and J genes are TRBV5-1 and TRBJ2-7; unclear D gene. There are 13 residues in the CDR3. Deletions cut 0 bases from V and 1 base from J, with 5 bases between. Germline lookup yields CDR1 SGHRS and CDR2 YFSETQ. This chain's CDR3 is CASSLAVSYEQYF. Written as DNA, the CDR3 is TGCGCCAGCAGCTTGGCGGTTTCCTACGAGCAGTACTTC.

The chain couples TRBV3-1 (or the pseudogene TRBV3-2) to TRBJ2-5, with TRBD2 identical over 9 bases. CDR3 size: 15 residues. Trimming at V came to 1 base and at J to 1 base, leaving 1 base not matched to a gene. Germline V gene sequence: CDR1 LGHDT, CDR2 YNNKEL (reference sequence). The CDR3 DNA reads as TGTGCCAGCAGCCAAGGGCGGGGGGGCCAAGAGACCCAGTACTTC. It specifies CASSQGRGGQETQYF.

The chain joins TRBV10-3 to TRBJ2-3; TRBD2 might be the D (6 bases). Germline CDR1 reads ENHRY; CDR2 reads SYGVKD. The V and J ends lost 0 bases and 9 bases respectively, with 19 bases between them. This CDR3 is 16 amino acids long. The DNA for the CDR3 is TGTGCCATCAGTGAGTCGACAAGTATCGGGAGAGGGACGCAGTATTTT. Translated, it gives CAISESTSIGRGTQYF.

The chain joins TRBV12-2 to TRBJ2-1; TRBD1 reflects the table's D call only, with no check against the DNA. TRBV12-2 is termed a pseudogene. This CDR3 region has 20 residues. CDR3 coding DNA: TGTGCAAGTCGGCAAATTCCGGACAGGGGGCGGAGGGGCTCCTACAATGAGCAGTTCTTC. As protein: CASRQIPDRGRRGSYNEQFF.

This rearrangement joins TRBV13 to TRBJ1-1; possible D gene TRBD1, 5 bases. This CDR3 is 16 amino acids long. CDR1 is PRHDT and CDR2 is FYEKMQ in the germline V gene (reference sequence). V dropped 7 bases and J dropped 4 bases, with 22 bases sitting between them. The CDR3 is CASTRMAGTGGTEAFF. Here the CDR3 DNA reads TGTGCCAGCACCCGGATGGCTGGCACCGGGGGCACTGAAGCTTTCTTT.

This clone was recorded only once. The genes are TRBV27 and TRBJ1-4; tentatively, D is TRBD1 (5 bases). Germline V lookup: CDR1 MNHEY, CDR2 SMNVEV (reference sequence). The ends were cut back, 2 bases at V and 7 bases at J, with 14 bases in the middle. CDR3 length: 15 amino acids. CDR3 region: CASSLTGRMGEKLFF. In nucleotides, the CDR3 is TGTGCCAGCAGTTTAACAGGACGTATGGGTGAAAAACTGTTTTTT.

V and J are TRBV28 and TRBJ1-5; maybe TRBD1 (5 bases). The CDR3 runs to 14 residues. V was shortened by 5 bases and J by 0 bases, with 8 bases between the two germline ends. Germline V gives CDR1 MDHEN, CDR2 SYDVKM. The CDR3 is CASSLRDSNQPQHF. CDR3 coding DNA: TGTGCCAGCAGTCTCAGGGATAGCAATCAGCCCCAGCATTTT. The full variable domain, its missing parts supplied by reference TRBV28 and TRBJ1-5, is DVKVTQSSRYLVKRTGEKVFLECVQDMDHENMFWYRQDPGLGLRLIYFSYDVKMKEKGDIPEGYSVSREKKERFSLILESASTNQTSMYLCASSLRDSNQPQHFGDGTRLSIL.

The genes are TRBV15 and TRBJ1-6; D unresolved. The CDR3 covers 16 residues. The V and J ends lost 1 base and 3 bases respectively, with 10 bases between them. The germline CDR1 and CDR2 sequences are LNHNV and YYDKDF (reference sequence). In DNA, the CDR3 is TGTGCCACCAGCAGAGGAGGCAGCCTCTATAATTCACCCCTCCACTTT. Amino acids: CATSRGGSLYNSPLHF.

The sample holds one count of this clone. The CDR3 nucleotides read TGTGCCAGCAGCGCAACGTACGAGCAGTACTTC. Translated: CASSATYEQYF. The chain links TRBV7-9 to TRBJ2-7; D ambiguous. This CDR3 is built from 11 residues. V lost 5 bases to trimming and J lost 4 bases, with 6 bases between them. CDR1 is SEHNR and CDR2 is FQNEAQ in the germline V gene (reference sequence).

This chain links TRBV19 with TRBJ1-1; maybe TRBD1 (5 bases). The CDR3 has 15 residues. The germline V gene encodes CDR1 LNHDA and CDR2 SQIVND (reference sequence). Trimming cost V 5 bases and J 3 bases, with 16 bases left between them. CDR3 DNA: TGTGCCAGTAGTGCCGGACCGGGGGGGGACACTGAAGCTTTCTTT. This codes for CASSAGPGGDTEAFF.

The table lists this clone with a count of one. The V gene is TRBV28, the J gene TRBJ2-7; D remains unclear. The CDR3 has 12 residues. Per germline, CDR1 MDHEN and CDR2 SYDVKM. V lost 5 bases to trimming and J lost 7 bases, with 12 bases between them. The CDR3: CASSPPEWEQYF. The CDR3, as DNA: TGTGCCAGCAGTCCCCCGGAATGGGAGCAGTACTTC.

This clone was seen only once. The chain carries TRBV12-5 and TRBJ1-5; maybe TRBD1 (6 bases). The germline V gene encodes CDR1 LGHNT and CDR2 FRNRAP. This CDR3 region has 16 residues. V was shortened by 6 bases and J by 0 bases, with 15 bases between the two germline ends. CDR3 sequence (DNA): TGTGCTAGTGGCCCCAATAACAGGGCTAGCAATCAGCCCCAGCATTTT. This translates into CASGPNNRASNQPQHF.

The genes are TRBV5-4 and TRBJ2-7, with D unresolved. Germline V gives CDR1 SGHNT, CDR2 YYREEE (reference sequence). With 2 bases removed from V and 0 bases from J, the gap between germline ends came to 9 bases. The CDR3 length is 14 residues. CDR3 bases: TGTGCCAGCAGCTTTGCGGAGAGCTCCTACGAGCAGTACTTC. Translation gives CASSFAESSYEQYF.

The chain recombines TRBV15 with TRBJ1-5, with TRBD1 as a possible D gene (5 bases). The germline V and J ends were trimmed by 8 bases and 1 base, with 9 bases remaining between them. Germline V lookup: CDR1 LNHNV, CDR2 YYDKDF (reference sequence). There are 13 residues in the CDR3. CDR3 in DNA: TGTGCCACCTCTGGGGGAAGCAATCAGCCCCAGCATTTT. This gives the protein CATSGGSNQPQHF.

This chain connects TRBV6-6 to TRBJ2-7, with D unclear. V was pared by 4 bases and J by 1 base, with 11 bases between. This CDR3 is 14 amino acids long. CDR1 MNHNY and CDR2 SVGAGI come from the germline V gene (reference sequence). CDR3 sequence (DNA): TGTGCCAGCAGTTTGAGGACGGATTCCTACGAGCAGTACTTC. Amino acid sequence: CASSLRTDSYEQYF.

The rearrangement links TRBV28 to TRBJ1-2; the D is unclear. CDR3 length: 17 amino acids. Germline-derived CDR1 and CDR2 are MDHEN and SYDVKM. Trimming took off 6 bases at V and 4 bases at J, with 24 bases between the two ends. The chain's CDR3 is CASSSDRASAGSYGYTF. The CDR3 bases are TGTGCCAGCAGCTCCGATCGGGCTTCTGCAGGAAGCTATGGCTACACCTTC.